This section outlines one T cell receptor beta chain sequence together with its context. The CDR3 is 15 residues long. Germline V lookup: CDR1 SGHDN, CDR2 FVKESK. Trimming pared 6 bases from V and 7 bases from J, leaving 19 bases between. In the PCR, 60 Vbeta and 13 Jbeta primers were used. Some clones are missing from TCRdb's copy, which holds only in-frame ones; the method was immunoSEQ multiplex PCR. Counted here are about 190,000 clones, roughly four fifths occurring once; the ten biggest clones make up more than 1.5%. This entry is derived from a study of cytomegalovirus exposure and HLA in healthy donors.

The sample taken for sequencing was PBMCs. The J gene is TRBJ2-1, the V gene TRBV14; D is possibly TRBD2 (6 bases). This receptor was identified in a man aged 18 to 30 in good health and CMV-seronegative. CDR3 amino acids: CASSSTGLGGNEQFF. The CDR3 DNA follows: TGTGCCAGCAGTTCTACCGGGCTTGGGGGGAATGAGCAGTTCTTC. Full variable domain (outside the CDR3, taken from reference TRBV14 and TRBJ2-1): EAGVTQFPSHSVIEKGQTVTLRCDPISGHDNLYWYRRVMGKEIKFLLHFVKESKQDESGMPNNRFLAERTGGTYSTLKVQPAELEDSGVYFCASSSTGLGGNEQFFGPGTRLTVL.